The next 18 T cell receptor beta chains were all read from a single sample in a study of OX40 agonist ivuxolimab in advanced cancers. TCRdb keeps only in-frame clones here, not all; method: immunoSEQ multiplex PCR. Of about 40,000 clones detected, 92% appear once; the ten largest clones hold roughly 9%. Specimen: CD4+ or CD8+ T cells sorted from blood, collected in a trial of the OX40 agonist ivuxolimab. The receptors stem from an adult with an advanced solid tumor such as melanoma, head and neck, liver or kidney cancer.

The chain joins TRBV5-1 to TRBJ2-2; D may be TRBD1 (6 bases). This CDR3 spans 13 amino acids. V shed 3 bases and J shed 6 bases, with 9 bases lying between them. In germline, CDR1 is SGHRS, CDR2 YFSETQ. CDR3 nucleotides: TGCGCCAGCAGCTCCTCAGGGGCCGGGGAGCTGTTTTTT. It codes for CASSSSGAGELFF. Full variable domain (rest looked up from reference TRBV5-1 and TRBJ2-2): KAGVTQTPRYLIKTRGQQVTLSCSPISGHRSVSWYQQTPGQGLQFLFEYFSETQRNKGNFPGRFSGRQFSNSRSEMNVSTLELGDSALYLCASSSSGAGELFFGEGSRLTVL.

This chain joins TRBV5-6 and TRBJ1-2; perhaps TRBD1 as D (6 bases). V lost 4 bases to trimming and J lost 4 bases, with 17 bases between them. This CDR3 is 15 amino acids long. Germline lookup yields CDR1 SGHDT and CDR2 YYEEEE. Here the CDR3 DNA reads TGTGCCAGCAGCCCGGGAATCGGGACAATCTATGGCTACACCTTC. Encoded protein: CASSPGIGTIYGYTF.

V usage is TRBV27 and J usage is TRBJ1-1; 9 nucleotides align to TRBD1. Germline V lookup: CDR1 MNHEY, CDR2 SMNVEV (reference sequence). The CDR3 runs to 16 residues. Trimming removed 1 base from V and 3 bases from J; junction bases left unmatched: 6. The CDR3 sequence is CASSLLSGTGYTEAFF. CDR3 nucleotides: TGTGCCAGCAGTTTATTATCCGGGACAGGGTACACTGAAGCTTTCTTT.

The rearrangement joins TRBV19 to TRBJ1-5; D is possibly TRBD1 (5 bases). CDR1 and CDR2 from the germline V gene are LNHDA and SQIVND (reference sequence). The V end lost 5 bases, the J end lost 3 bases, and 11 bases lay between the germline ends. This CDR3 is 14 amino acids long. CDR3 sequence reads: CASSPDSFNQPQHF. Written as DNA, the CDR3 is TGTGCCAGTAGTCCAGACAGTTTCAATCAGCCCCAGCATTTT.

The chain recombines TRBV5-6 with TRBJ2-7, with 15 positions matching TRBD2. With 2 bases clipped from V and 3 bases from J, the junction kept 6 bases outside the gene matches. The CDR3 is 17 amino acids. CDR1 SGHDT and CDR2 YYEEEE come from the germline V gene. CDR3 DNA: TGTGCCAGCAGCTTTTATGGACTAGCGGGAGGGATCTACGAGCAGTACTTC. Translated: CASSFYGLAGGIYEQYF.

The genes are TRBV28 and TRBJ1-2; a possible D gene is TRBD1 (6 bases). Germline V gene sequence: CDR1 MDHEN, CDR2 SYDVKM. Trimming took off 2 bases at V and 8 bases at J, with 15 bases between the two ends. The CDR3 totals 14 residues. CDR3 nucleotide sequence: TGTGCCAGCAGTTTAAATACGGGACACCGCGGCTACACCTTC. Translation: CASSLNTGHRGYTF.

In nucleotides, the CDR3 is TGTGCCAGCAGTGAGGGGGTGGGCAATCAGCCCCAGCATTTT. Its translation is CASSEGVGNQPQHF. V gene TRBV2 combines with J gene TRBJ1-5; the D gene is possibly TRBD1 (5 bases). V was shortened by 3 bases and J by 2 bases, with 8 bases between the two germline ends. This CDR3 contains 14 residues. Germline loops: CDR1 SNHLY, CDR2 FYNNEI.

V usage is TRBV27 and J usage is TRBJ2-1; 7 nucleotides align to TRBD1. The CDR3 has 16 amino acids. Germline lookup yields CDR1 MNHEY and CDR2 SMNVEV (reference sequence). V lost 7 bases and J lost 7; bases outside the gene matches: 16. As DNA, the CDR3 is TGTGCCAGCAAGTTCGGACAGGCTCTTTTGAATAATGAGCAGTTCTTC. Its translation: CASKFGQALLNNEQFF.

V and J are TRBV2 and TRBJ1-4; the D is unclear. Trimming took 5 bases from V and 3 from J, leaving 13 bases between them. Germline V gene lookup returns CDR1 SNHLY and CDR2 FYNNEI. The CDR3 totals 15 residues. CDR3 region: CASSQVSEANEKLFF. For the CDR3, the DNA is TGTGCCAGCAGTCAAGTGAGTGAAGCTAATGAAAAACTGTTTTTT.

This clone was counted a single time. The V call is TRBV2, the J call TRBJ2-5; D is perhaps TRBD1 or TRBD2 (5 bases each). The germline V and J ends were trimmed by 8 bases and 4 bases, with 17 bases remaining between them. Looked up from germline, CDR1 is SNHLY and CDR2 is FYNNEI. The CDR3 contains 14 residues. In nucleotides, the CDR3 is TGTGCCAGCCGTCTCTGGGGGAGAACAGAGACCCAGTACTTC. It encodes CASRLWGRTETQYF.

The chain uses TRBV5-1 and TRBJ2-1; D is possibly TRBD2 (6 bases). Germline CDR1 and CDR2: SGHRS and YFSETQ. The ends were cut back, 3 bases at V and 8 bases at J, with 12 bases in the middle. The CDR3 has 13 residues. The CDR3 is CASSWPGGDEQFF. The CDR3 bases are TGCGCCAGCAGCTGGCCCGGCGGGGATGAGCAGTTCTTC.

The DNA for the CDR3 is TGTGCCAGCAGTTTATCGGGCCACGTCTCCACAGATACGCAGTATTTT. Protein product: CASSLSGHVSTDTQYF. The chain uses TRBV28 and TRBJ2-3, with D uncertain. V lost 1 base and J lost 2, with 13 bases in between. This CDR3 is 16 amino acids long. Germline loops: CDR1 MDHEN, CDR2 SYDVKM.

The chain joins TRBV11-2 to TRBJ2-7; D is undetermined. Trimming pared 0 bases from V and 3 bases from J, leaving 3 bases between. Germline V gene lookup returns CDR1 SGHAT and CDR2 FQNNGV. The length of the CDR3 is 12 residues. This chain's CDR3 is CASSLDLYEQYF. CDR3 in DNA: TGTGCCAGCAGCTTAGATCTCTACGAGCAGTACTTC.

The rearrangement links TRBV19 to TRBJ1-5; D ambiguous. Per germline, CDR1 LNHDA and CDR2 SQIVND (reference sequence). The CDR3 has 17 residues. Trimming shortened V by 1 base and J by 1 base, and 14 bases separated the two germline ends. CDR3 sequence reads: CASSIVFVGRSNQPQHF. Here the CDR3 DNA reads TGTGCCAGTAGTATAGTGTTCGTGGGTAGGAGCAATCAGCCCCAGCATTTT.

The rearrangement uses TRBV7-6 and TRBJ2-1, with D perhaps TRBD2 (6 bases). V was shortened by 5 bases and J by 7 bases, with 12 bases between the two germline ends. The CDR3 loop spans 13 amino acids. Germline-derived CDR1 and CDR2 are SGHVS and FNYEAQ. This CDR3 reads CASSRDFPNEQFF. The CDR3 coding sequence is TGTGCCAGCAGCCGGGACTTTCCTAATGAGCAGTTCTTC.

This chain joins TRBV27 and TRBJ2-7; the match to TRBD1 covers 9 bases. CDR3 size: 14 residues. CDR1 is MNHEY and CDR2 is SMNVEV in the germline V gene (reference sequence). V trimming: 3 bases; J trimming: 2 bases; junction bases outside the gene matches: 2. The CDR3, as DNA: TGTGCCAGCAGTTTGGGGACAGGGCCCTACGAGCAGTACTTC. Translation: CASSLGTGPYEQYF.

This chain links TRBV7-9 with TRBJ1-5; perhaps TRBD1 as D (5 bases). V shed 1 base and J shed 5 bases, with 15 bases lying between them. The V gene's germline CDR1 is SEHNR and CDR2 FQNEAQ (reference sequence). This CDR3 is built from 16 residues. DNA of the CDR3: TGTGCCAGCAGCTTAGATCTCGAGAGGGGTCATCAGCCCCAGCATTTT. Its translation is CASSLDLERGHQPQHF.

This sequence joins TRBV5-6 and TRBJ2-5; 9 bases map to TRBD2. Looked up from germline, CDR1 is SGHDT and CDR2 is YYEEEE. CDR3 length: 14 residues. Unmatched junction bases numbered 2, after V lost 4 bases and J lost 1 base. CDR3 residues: CASSVAGVQETQYF. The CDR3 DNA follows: TGTGCCAGCAGCGTAGCGGGGGTCCAAGAGACCCAGTACTTC.